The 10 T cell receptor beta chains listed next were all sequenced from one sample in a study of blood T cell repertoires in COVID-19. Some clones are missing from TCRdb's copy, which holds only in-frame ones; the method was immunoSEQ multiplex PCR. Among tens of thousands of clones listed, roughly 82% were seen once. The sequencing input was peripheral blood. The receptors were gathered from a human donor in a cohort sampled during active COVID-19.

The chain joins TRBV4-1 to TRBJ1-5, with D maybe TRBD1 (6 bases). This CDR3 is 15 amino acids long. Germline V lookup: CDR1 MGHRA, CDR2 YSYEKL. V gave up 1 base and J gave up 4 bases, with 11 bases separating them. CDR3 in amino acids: CASSQGQALNQPQHF. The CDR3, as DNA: TGCGCCAGCAGCCAAGGACAGGCGTTAAATCAGCCCCAGCATTTT.

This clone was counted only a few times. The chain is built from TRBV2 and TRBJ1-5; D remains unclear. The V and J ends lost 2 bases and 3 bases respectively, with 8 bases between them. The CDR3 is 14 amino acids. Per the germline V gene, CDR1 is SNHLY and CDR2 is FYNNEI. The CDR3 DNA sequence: TGTGCCAGCAGTGAAAGGCAGGCCAATCAGCCCCAGCATTTT. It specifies CASSERQANQPQHF. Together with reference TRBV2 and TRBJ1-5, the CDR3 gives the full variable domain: EPEVTQTPSHQVTQMGQEVILRCVPISNHLYFYWYRQILGQKVEFLVSFYNNEISEKSEIFDDQFSVERPDGSNFTLKIRSTKLEDSAMYFCASSERQANQPQHFGDGTRLSIL.

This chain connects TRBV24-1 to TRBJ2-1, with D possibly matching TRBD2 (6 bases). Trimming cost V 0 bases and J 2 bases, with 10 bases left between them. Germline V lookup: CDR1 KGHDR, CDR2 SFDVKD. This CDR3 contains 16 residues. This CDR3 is CATSDLTGGAYNEQFF. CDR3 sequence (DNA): TGTGCCACCAGTGATTTGACCGGGGGTGCCTACAATGAGCAGTTCTTC.

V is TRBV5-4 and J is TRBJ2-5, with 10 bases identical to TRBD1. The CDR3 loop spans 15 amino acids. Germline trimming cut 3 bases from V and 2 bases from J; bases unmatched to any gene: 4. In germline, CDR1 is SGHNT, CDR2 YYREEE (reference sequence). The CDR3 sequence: CASSSGQGMQETQYF. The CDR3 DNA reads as TGTGCCAGCAGCTCGGGACAGGGGATGCAAGAGACCCAGTACTTC.

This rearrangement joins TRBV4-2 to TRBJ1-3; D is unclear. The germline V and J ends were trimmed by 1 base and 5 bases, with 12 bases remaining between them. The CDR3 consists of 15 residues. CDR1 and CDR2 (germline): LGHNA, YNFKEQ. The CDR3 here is CASSQVRGFRNTIYF. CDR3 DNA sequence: TGTGCCAGCAGCCAAGTTCGCGGTTTTAGAAACACCATATATTTT.

CDR3 amino acids: CASSYGQGQQETQYF. CDR3 coding DNA: TGTGCCAGCAGTTACGGACAGGGCCAACAAGAGACCCAGTACTTC. The chain joins TRBV6-5 to TRBJ2-5; 8 bases are a match to TRBD1. Germline CDR1 and CDR2: MNHEY and SVGAGI. This CDR3 spans 15 amino acids. The V and J ends lost 2 bases and 2 bases, in that order; junction bases with no gene match: 4.

The CDR3 here is CASSHTAGANVLTF. For the CDR3, the DNA is TGTGCCAGCAGCCATACAGCTGGGGCCAACGTCCTGACTTTC. The chain combines TRBV3-1 (or the pseudogene TRBV3-2) with TRBJ2-6, with D unresolved. The V end was cut by 3 bases, the J end by 2 bases, with 5 bases between. Germline lookup yields CDR1 LGHDT and CDR2 YNNKEL (reference sequence). This CDR3 comprises 14 residues.

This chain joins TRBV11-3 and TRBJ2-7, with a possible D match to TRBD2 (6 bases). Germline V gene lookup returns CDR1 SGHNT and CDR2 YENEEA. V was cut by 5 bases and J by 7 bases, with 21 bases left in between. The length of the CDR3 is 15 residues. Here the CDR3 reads CASSPPGGSAGEQYF. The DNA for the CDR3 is TGTGCCAGCAGCCCCCCGGGCGGGTCGGCGGGAGAGCAGTACTTC.

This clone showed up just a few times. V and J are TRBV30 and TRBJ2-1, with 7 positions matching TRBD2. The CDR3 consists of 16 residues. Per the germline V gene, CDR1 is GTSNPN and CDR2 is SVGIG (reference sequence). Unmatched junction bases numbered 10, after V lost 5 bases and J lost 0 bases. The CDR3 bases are TGTGCCTGGGGGCTGGGCGGGAGTGGCTCCTACAATGAGCAGTTCTTC. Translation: CAWGLGGSGSYNEQFF.

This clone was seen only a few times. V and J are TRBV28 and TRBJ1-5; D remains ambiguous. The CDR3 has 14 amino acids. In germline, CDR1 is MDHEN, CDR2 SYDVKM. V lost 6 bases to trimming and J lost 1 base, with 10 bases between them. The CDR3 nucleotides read TGTGCCAGCAGCGTCACAGTGAGCAATCAGCCCCAGCATTTT. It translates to CASSVTVSNQPQHF.